This is a list of T cell receptor beta chains from one sample in a study of shared clonotypes between healthy human individuals. The protocol was immunoSEQ multiplex PCR, while the TCRdb copy is restricted to in-frame clones and leaves out a portion. The data contain around 2.1 million clones, more than 90% of them singletons. The sample taken for sequencing was naive CD4+ T cells sorted from blood. The receptors were gathered from a man aged 18 to 35 in good health. CDR3s include the opening cysteine and the closing phenylalanine or tryptophan.

j_call v_call cdr3_aa
TRBJ2-5 TRBV28 CASSEPAKQETQYF
TRBJ1-2 TRBV2 CASRGQGLDGYTF
TRBJ2-3 TRBV28 CAGRTGGTDTQYF
TRBJ1-2 TRBV7-6 CASSLVSGQGVGYTF
TRBJ1-5 TRBV4-1 CASSQAPRELGRNQPQHF
TRBJ1-6 TRBV5-1 CASSLVKEKNSPLHF
TRBJ2-7 TRBV5-4 CASSLADSGGAYEQYF
TRBJ1-6 TRBV10-3 CATQGGDSPLHF
TRBJ2-1 TRBV6-5 CASSYPAGGLDEQFF
TRBJ1-5 TRBV30 CAWGGKGTPSSNQPQHF
TRBJ2-3 TRBV11-3 CASSPGGGGADTQYF
TRBJ2-2 TRBV6-1 CASSATGNTGELFF
TRBJ1-6 TRBV2 CASSGQAVSPLHF
TRBJ2-7 TRBV7-8 CASSFRTSVSYEQYF
TRBJ2-6 TRBV19 CASNRPKTPGANVLTF
TRBJ2-3 TRBV2 CASRDPSGATDTQYF
TRBJ2-3 TRBV10-3 CAIRGGETDTQYF
TRBJ2-2 TRBV6-1 CASSAPGLATGELFF
TRBJ1-6 TRBV20-1 CSARVNSPLHF
TRBJ1-3 TRBV9 CASSRSLDSSGNTIYF
TRBJ1-1 TRBV19 CASRLARDMPNTEAFF
TRBJ2-7 TRBV5-1 CASSWTDNYEQYF
TRBJ2-7 TRBV29-1 CSVAGTSGRATYEQYF
TRBJ1-5 TRBV5-5 CASSWTGTIQPQHF
TRBJ2-7 TRBV6-6 CASSYFEREGYEQYF
TRBJ1-5 TRBV10-3 CAISDGRDRRNQPQHF
TRBJ2-7 TRBV7-9 CASSSSGSPTGEQYF
TRBJ2-7 TRBV7-2 CASSLVEGPYEQYF
TRBJ1-2 TRBV6-6 CASSYLGPNGYTF
TRBJ1-2 TRBV28 CASRPTGINYGYTF
TRBJ2-5 TRBV10-3 CAITAGLAETQYF
TRBJ1-2 TRBV6-6 CASTNGDRNYGYTF
TRBJ1-1 TRBV5-1 CASSLWGTENTEAFF
TRBJ2-7 TRBV7-8 CASSPRDRAGDSYEQYF
TRBJ2-4 TRBV27 CASSARDRGIQYF
TRBJ2-3 TRBV2 CASSDSSGTQYF
TRBJ2-7 TRBV7-3 CASSPTGDYYEQYF
TRBJ1-1 TRBV6-6 CASTPGVANTEAFF
TRBJ1-5 TRBV18 CASSLASGNQPQHF
TRBJ2-3 TRBV5-1 CASSLGLAGGPITDTQYF
TRBJ2-7 TRBV10-3 CAISESLSLRVNEQYF
TRBJ1-4 TRBV10-3 CAMATGANEKLFF
TRBJ1-3 TRBV25-1 CASSDVSPGNTIYF
TRBJ2-7 TRBV5-1 CASSPEGMRYEQYF
TRBJ1-1 TRBV29-1 CSVRTGPYQNTEAFF
TRBJ2-2 TRBV5-4 CASSLSGGTGELFF
TRBJ1-2 TRBV2 CASGQNYGYTF
TRBJ2-7 TRBV6-5 CASSTQGVYEQYF
TRBJ1-6 TRBV7-2 CASSLLQGQNSPLHF
TRBJ2-3 TRBV12-2 CASRWGLLHF
TRBJ2-2 TRBV9 CASSPEREWDTGELFF
TRBJ1-5 TRBV30 CAWRGQRNQPQHF
TRBJ2-7 TRBV28 CASSFDPGVSSYEQYF
TRBJ2-7 TRBV4-1 CASSQGRGLGSYEQYF
TRBJ1-1 TRBV6-6 CASSFVTGLGTEAFF
TRBJ2-3 TRBV5-6 CASSFSSSSTDTQYF
TRBJ2-7 TRBV5-1 CASSVGGSYEQYF
TRBJ1-3 TRBV6-5 CASRTDRSSGNTIYF
TRBJ2-7 TRBV6-5 CASSSPGEQYF
TRBJ2-3 TRBV2 CASRIQGAGDTQYF